This TCR beta chain was recorded in a study of blood T cell repertoires in COVID-19. Repertoires were generated with immunoSEQ multiplex PCR, while TCRdb's copy carries only in-frame clones and drops some. The table records around 330,000 clones, about nine tenths of them present only once. The V segment lost 8 bases and the J segment 5 bases; nucleotides outside the gene matches: 10. Germline-derived CDR1 and CDR2 are ENHRY and SYGVKD. CDR3 size: 14 residues. This TCR was recovered from a woman aged 40 to 50 who had recovered from COVID-19. The chain recombines TRBV10-3 with TRBJ2-5; 8 nucleotides line up with TRBD2. Sequencing used PBMCs or T cells enriched from blood (not recorded which). CDR3 protein: CAIASREGFETQYF. The DNA for the CDR3 is TGTGCCATCGCATCCCGGGAGGGATTCGAGACCCAGTACTTC.